Below, one T cell receptor (beta chain) is given with its context. Its cognate antigen has yet to be identified. No base qualities exist here, and no much larger clone lies one base off it. The data derive from a study of blood T cell repertoires in COVID-19 (dated by TCRdb to the early 2020s). Context from the whole study: The collaborator samples originated in the United States, Italy and Spain and spanned the acute and convalescent phases of COVID-19. The material from the prospective study consisted of cDNA or gDNA derived from T cells, B-cell-depleted T cells, or PBMCs. Where HLA class I and class II types were available, the types were taken from metadata supplied by the sample provider, not from assay-based typing. The samples were drawn from two sources: the first 160 participants of the ongoing ImmuneRACE study, and 1,000 to 1,500 subjects contributed by 6 global collaborators. A de-identified subject ID, COVID-19 status, age in years and sex were almost always included in the sample metadata. The repertoires were released in a freely available public database intended as a resource for research on the immune response to SARS-CoV-2. Subjects who had been exposed to COVID-19, were actively infected with it, or had recovered from it provided the deeply sampled blood TCRbeta repertoires that made up the dataset.

TCRbeta CDR3 regions were amplified from genomic DNA by means of the immunoSEQ Assay, a bias-controlled multiplex PCR. The paper's processing steps were these. Nucleated cell counts per sample were estimated from amplification of reference gene primers within the assay. To quantify the absolute abundance of each unique TCRbeta CDR3 rearrangement, sequence reads were collapsed and filtered. Productive Simpson clonality was computed per sample as the square root of Simpson's diversity index over productive rearrangements. Here the immuneACCESS table is served through TCRdb, limited to in-frame sequences with V and J called. Missing clones are a known gap in these copies; in checked studies unresolved V genes cover under half, and the rest lacks a known reason. Clone size and the V and J calls come from that table; the DNA yielded D and trimming. This sample is represented by roughly 200,000 clones; roughly 83% of them were singletons. The ten largest clones add up to about 1.6% of the sample.

Findings and caveats that apply to the study as a whole: The amount of clinical and demographic metadata varied by source and participant and was provided uncurated.

Collaborating institutions collected whole blood in K2EDTA tubes following their own protocols. For TCRbeta analysis, collaborator samples were shipped as frozen whole blood, as isolated PBMCs, or as DNA extracted from either sample type. Including cysteine and phenylalanine, the CDR3 has 15 amino acids. This entry keeps only the CDR3 DNA: 45 bases, framed from base 1. CDR1 SQVTM and CDR2 ANQGSEA were looked up in the germline V gene. V lost 3 bases and J lost 6 bases; the stretch between them is 20 bases long. The sequencing input was peripheral blood. This receptor was taken from a human donor in a cohort sampled during active COVID-19. The sequence is built from TRBV29-1 and TRBJ1-2; a tentative D call is TRBD1 (6 bases match). The DNA sequence is as follows: TGCAGCGTTGAGCGGCCCGGGGGGGGGCAGGATGGCTACACCTTC. Translated, it gives CSVERPGGGQDGYTF.